The rows below give T cell receptor beta chains drawn from one sample of a study of blood T cell repertoires in COVID-19. Assay used: immunoSEQ multiplex PCR; TCRdb lists only in-frame clones, some missing. This table has over 150,000 clones, 76% appearing once. Sequenced: peripheral blood. The origin of the receptors is an elderly woman with acute or convalescent COVID-19. The CDR3 runs from the conserved cysteine through the conserved F or W. The order of the fields is CDR3 protein, CDR3 DNA, V gene, D gene, J gene, clone size. D genes are given only for firm matches. The size entry is marked missing in some rows and otherwise reads once, few, many or a size class.

CSVARGAREDTQYF | TGCAGCGTTGCTCGGGGGGCGCGGGAAGATACGCAGTATTTT | TRBV29-1 | . | TRBJ2-3 | few
CASTKTRDSYNQPQHF | TGTGCCAGCACCAAAACGCGGGACAGCTACAATCAGCCCCAGCATTTT | TRBV2 | TRBD1 | TRBJ1-5 | .
CASSIRFRKDEKLFF | TGTGCCAGTAGTATACGGTTCAGGAAGGATGAAAAACTGTTTTTT | TRBV19 | . | TRBJ1-4 | .
CASSSFGTYNEQFF | TGTGCCAGCAGCAGTTTCGGGACCTACAATGAGCAGTTCTTC | TRBV6-5 | . | TRBJ2-1 | .
CASSFMRSGANVLTF | TGTGCCAGCAGTTTTATGCGCTCTGGGGCCAACGTCCTGACTTTC | TRBV27 | . | TRBJ2-6 | .
CASSKMRPGDTEAFF | TGTGCCAGCAGCAAAATGCGGCCCGGGGACACTGAAGCTTTCTTT | TRBV21-1 | . | TRBJ1-1 | .
CASSLDTNYEQYF | TGTGCCAGCAGCTTAGACACCAACTACGAGCAGTACTTC | TRBV7-2 | . | TRBJ2-7 | few
CASSYEDQPQHF | TGTGCCAGCAGCTACGAGGATCAGCCCCAGCATTTT | TRBV14 | . | TRBJ1-5 | .
CASSQDGRTSGSPSSSYNEQFF | TGTGCCAGCAGCCAAGATGGTCGGACTAGCGGGAGTCCCTCCAGCTCCTACAATGAGCAGTTCTTC | TRBV4-2 | TRBD2 | TRBJ2-1 | .
CASSLGTGDEKLFF | TGTGCCAGCAGTTTGGGGACAGGGGATGAAAAACTGTTTTTT | TRBV27 | TRBD1 | TRBJ1-4 | .
CASSLSRGREGGELFF | TGTGCCAGCAGCTTAAGCAGGGGGCGTGAAGGCGGGGAGCTGTTTTTT | TRBV7-3 | TRBD1 | TRBJ2-2 | few
CASIDQGKGYTEAFF | TGTGCCAGCATAGACCAGGGGAAGGGGTACACTGAAGCTTTCTTT | TRBV27 | . | TRBJ1-1 | .
CASSSDKEAFF | TGTGCCAGCAGCTCGGACAAGGAAGCTTTCTTT | TRBV7-9 | . | TRBJ1-1 | .
CASSRQGPLDSPLHF | TGTGCCAGTAGTAGACAGGGTCCGTTGGATTCACCCCTCCACTTT | TRBV19 | TRBD1 | TRBJ1-6 | few
CASSPGQQGYSPLHF | TGTGCCAGCTCACCTGGACAGCAGGGGTATTCACCCCTCCACTTT | TRBV18 | . | TRBJ1-6 | .
CASSSLTRPGFF | TGTGCCAGCAGTTCTCTAACCCGCCCGGGGTTCTTC | TRBV6-6 | . | TRBJ2-1 | .
CASSEISSWQAANTGELFF | TGTGCCAGCAGTGAAATTTCGAGTTGGCAGGCCGCGAACACCGGGGAGCTGTTTTTT | TRBV6-1 | . | TRBJ2-2 | few
CSAEGPGRAGNEQFF | TGCAGCGCGGAGGGCCCCGGGAGGGCCGGTAATGAGCAGTTCTTC | TRBV29-1 | TRBD2 | TRBJ2-1 | .
CASSREMTNTGELFF | TGTGCCAGCAGCCGAGAAATGACGAACACCGGGGAGCTGTTTTTT | TRBV11-1 | . | TRBJ2-2 | .
CASSPMGGGTEAFF | TGTGCCAGCTCACCAATGGGGGGTGGCACTGAAGCTTTCTTT | TRBV18 | . | TRBJ1-1 | .
CSASSGLRDEQYF | TGCAGTGCTAGTTCGGGTCTCCGGGACGAGCAGTACTTC | TRBV20-1 | . | TRBJ2-7 | .
CASSLQDPDSYEQYF | TGTGCCAGCAGCCTACAGGACCCCGACTCCTACGAGCAGTACTTC | TRBV7-2 | . | TRBJ2-7 | .
CASSLIGRRSGNTIYF | TGTGCCAGCAGCTTGATTGGGCGAAGGTCAGGAAACACCATATATTTT | TRBV7-2 | . | TRBJ1-3 | many
CATSRGQTYEQYF | TGTGCCACCAGCAGAGGACAGACATACGAGCAGTACTTC | TRBV15 | . | TRBJ2-7 | .
CASSRGQNTEAFF | TGTGCCAGCAGCCGAGGACAGAACACTGAAGCTTTCTTT | TRBV7-3 | . | TRBJ1-1 | .
CASSYSSQVLNTEAFF | TGTGCCAGCAGTTACAGCTCGCAGGTACTGAACACTGAAGCTTTCTTT | TRBV6-5 | . | TRBJ1-1 | .
CASSISQGAQPQHF | TGTGCCAGTAGTATTAGCCAGGGGGCGCAGCCCCAGCATTTT | TRBV19 | TRBD1 | TRBJ1-5 | .
CAISELNSPLHF | TGTGCCATCAGTGAATTAAATTCACCCCTCCACTTT | TRBV10-3 | . | TRBJ1-6 | .
CASMGHLITNEKLFF | TGTGCCAGCATGGGACATTTGATAACTAATGAAAAACTGTTTTTT | TRBV19 | . | TRBJ1-4 | .
CASTFGGGENIQYF | TGTGCCAGCACGTTCGGCGGGGGCGAAAACATTCAGTACTTC | TRBV2 | . | TRBJ2-4 | .
CASSDRGIKWAF | TGTGCCAGCAGTGACAGGGGCATAAAATGGGCGTTT | TRBV6-4 | . | TRBJ1-1 | .
CASSPELNEKLFF | TGTGCCAGCTCACCAGAACTAAATGAAAAACTGTTTTTT | TRBV18 | . | TRBJ1-4 | .
CASRKDREGTEAFF | TGTGCCAGCAGAAAGGACAGGGAGGGGACTGAAGCTTTCTTT | TRBV6-5 | TRBD1 | TRBJ1-1 | .
CASSQESRRRGIYNEQFF | TGTGCCAGCAGTCAGGAGTCCAGGCGCAGGGGTATTTACAATGAGCAGTTCTTC | TRBV6-6 | . | TRBJ2-1 | .
CSVSRQGDTEAFF | TGCAGTGTGAGCCGACAGGGGGACACTGAAGCTTTCTTT | TRBV29-1 | TRBD1 | TRBJ1-1 | .
CASSGRDRGPGELFF | TGTGCCAGCAGCGGCCGGGACAGGGGGCCCGGGGAGCTGTTTTTT | TRBV9 | TRBD1 | TRBJ2-2 | few
CASSKESTGAVYEQYF | TGTGCCAGCAGCAAAGAGAGCACGGGAGCCGTCTACGAGCAGTACTTC | TRBV21-1 | . | TRBJ2-7 | .
CASTSTGWTTDTQYF | TGTGCCAGCACTTCCACGGGGTGGACCACAGATACGCAGTATTTT | TRBV11-2 | . | TRBJ2-3 | .
CAISEWRLNTGELFF | TGTGCCATCAGTGAGTGGCGGTTAAACACCGGGGAGCTGTTTTTT | TRBV10-3 | . | TRBJ2-2 | few
CASSLDDGQGYEQYF | TGTGCCAGCAGCTTAGACGATGGACAGGGCTACGAGCAGTACTTC | TRBV7-2 | TRBD1 | TRBJ2-7 | .
CATSRVSTRNEQFF | TGTGCCACCAGCAGAGTCTCAACTCGTAATGAGCAGTTCTTC | TRBV15 | . | TRBJ2-1 | once
CASKVPNRDNEQFF | TGTGCCAGCAAGGTCCCGAACAGAGACAATGAGCAGTTCTTC | TRBV2 | . | TRBJ2-1 | .
CASSFGGNTEAFF | TGTGCCAGCAGCTTCGGGGGGAACACTGAAGCTTTCTTT | TRBV5-6 | . | TRBJ1-1 | .
CASRTYSSYEQYF | TGTGCCAGCAGAACCTACAGCTCCTACGAGCAGTACTTC | TRBV27 | . | TRBJ2-7 | .
CASSRGTGDEKLFF | TGCGCCAGCAGCCGTGGGACAGGGGACGAAAAACTGTTTTTT | TRBV5-1 | TRBD1 | TRBJ1-4 | once
CASSLPGTGYEQYF | TGTGCCAGCTCACTTCCCGGGACAGGTTACGAGCAGTACTTC | TRBV18 | TRBD1 | TRBJ2-7 | .
CASSDSLITGELFF | TGTGCCAGCAGTGACTCGTTAATCACCGGGGAGCTGTTTTTT | TRBV6-4 | . | TRBJ2-2 | .
CASSHTGQGISTLHF | TGTGCCAGCAGCCATACGGGACAGGGGATATCCACCCTCCACTTT | TRBV3-1/TRBV3-2 | TRBD1 | TRBJ1-6 | .
CASSMILARNEQFF | TGTGCCAGTAGTATGATCCTAGCGCGGAATGAGCAGTTCTTC | TRBV19 | . | TRBJ2-1 | .
CASSFQGEAEAFF | TGTGCCAGCAGCTTTCAGGGGGAGGCTGAAGCTTTCTTT | TRBV7-6 | TRBD1 | TRBJ1-1 | .
CAWRTTGVAQHF | TGTGCCTGGAGAACTACAGGTGTGGCCCAGCATTTT | TRBV30 | . | TRBJ1-5 | once
CASSLSPGGQETQYF | TGTGCTAGCAGCTTAAGCCCAGGGGGCCAAGAGACCCAGTACTTC | TRBV7-7 | TRBD1 | TRBJ2-5 | .
CASSLTKGQTSNTGELFF | TGTGCCAGCAGCTTAACAAAAGGACAGACCTCGAACACCGGGGAGCTGTTTTTT | TRBV7-3 | . | TRBJ2-2 | .
CSVSGHLGAFF | TGCAGCGTTTCCGGACACTTAGGGGCTTTCTTT | TRBV29-1 | . | TRBJ1-1 | .
CASSGGLRQGKNEQFF | TGCGCCAGCAGCGGGGGCCTCAGACAGGGTAAGAATGAGCAGTTCTTC | TRBV5-1 | TRBD1 | TRBJ2-1 | .